The 21 T cell receptor beta chains below were found in one sample sequenced in a study of cytomegalovirus exposure and HLA in healthy donors. The primer mix had 60 Vbeta and 13 Jbeta primers. TCRdb's table, derived via immunoSEQ multiplex PCR, lists solely in-frame clones and lacks some. The table has 130,000 or so clones, approximately 84% seen once. Material for sequencing was PBMCs. The origin of the receptors is a woman aged 40 to 55 in good health and CMV-seronegative.

This chain links TRBV9 with TRBJ1-1, with 12 bases fitting TRBD1. The CDR3 is made up of 16 amino acids. CDR1 and CDR2 (germline): SGDLS, YYNGEE. The V segment lost 0 bases and the J segment 7 bases; nucleotides outside the gene matches: 7. CDR3 DNA: TGTGCCAGCAGCGTAGGACCGGGACAGGGGGCAGGTGAAGCTTTCTTT. It translates to CASSVGPGQGAGEAFF.

The V and J genes are TRBV28 and TRBJ2-1; perhaps TRBD2 as D (5 bases). With 5 bases removed from V and 4 bases from J, the gap between germline ends came to 18 bases. Germline V lookup: CDR1 MDHEN, CDR2 SYDVKM. This CDR3 region has 16 residues. In DNA form, the CDR3 reads TGTGCCAGCAGTCCCTGGGTCCCAGGCGGGTACAATGAGCAGTTCTTC. Translating it yields CASSPWVPGGYNEQFF.

The DNA for the CDR3 is TGTGCCAGCAGCCCGACAGGGGGCGCATATTCGGGTGAAAAACTGTTTTTT. Translating gives CASSPTGGAYSGEKLFF. This chain links TRBV5-6 with TRBJ1-4; 10 nucleotides match TRBD1. The trim removed 4 bases at V and 7 bases at J, leaving 13 bases unmatched. The germline V gene has CDR1 SGHDT and CDR2 YYEEEE. CDR3 size: 17 residues.

This clone was seen only a few times. V usage is TRBV6-5 and J usage is TRBJ2-7, with TRBD2 matching over 11 bases. The trim removed 6 bases at V and 2 bases at J, leaving 3 bases unmatched. The CDR3 covers 14 residues. The germline V gene encodes CDR1 MNHEY and CDR2 SVGAGI. CDR3 nucleotide sequence: TGTGCCAGCAGGCGGACTAGCGGGCCCTACGAGCAGTACTTC. As protein: CASRRTSGPYEQYF.

The chain recombines TRBV6-6 with TRBJ1-4; possible D gene TRBD1, 6 bases. The V gene lost 2 bases and the J gene lost 8 bases, with 12 bases spanning the gap. CDR1 MNHNY and CDR2 SVGAGI come from the germline V gene (reference sequence). This CDR3 is 14 amino acids long. As DNA, the CDR3 is TGTGCCAGCAGTTACGTGGGGGCTCAGGAAAAACTGTTTTTT. This translates into CASSYVGAQEKLFF.

DNA for the CDR3: TGTGCCAGCAGTTTGTGGGGACAGGGGGGGCAAAAACTGTTTTTT. Amino acids: CASSLWGQGGQKLFF. The J gene is TRBJ1-4, the V gene TRBV28; 11 bases match TRBD1. Unmatched junction bases numbered 6, after V lost 3 bases and J lost 9 bases. CDR3 length equals 15 residues. Per the germline V gene, CDR1 is MDHEN and CDR2 is SYDVKM.

V and J are TRBV6-1 and TRBJ2-7; D is possibly TRBD2 (6 bases). This CDR3 has 15 amino acids. Germline CDR1 reads MNHNS; CDR2 reads SASEGT. Trimming took off 2 bases at V and 3 bases at J, with 14 bases between the two ends. CDR3 sequence (DNA): TGTGCCAGCAGTGAAAAGGGTGGGAGGCTCTACGAGCAGTACTTC. Amino acid sequence: CASSEKGGRLYEQYF.

This chain connects TRBV2 to TRBJ2-7; TRBD2 might be the D (6 bases). This CDR3 region has 15 residues. V lost 2 bases, J lost 0 bases, and 11 bases lay in between. Germline V gives CDR1 SNHLY, CDR2 FYNNEI. The DNA of the CDR3 is TGTGCCAGCAGTGAATGGCGGGAAACCTCCTACGAGCAGTACTTC. Amino acids: CASSEWRETSYEQYF.

V gene TRBV10-3 combines with J gene TRBJ2-3; 9 bases match TRBD1. There are 16 residues in the CDR3. V was clipped by 0 bases and J by 2 bases; unmatched bases: 3. Germline assignment: CDR1 ENHRY and CDR2 SYGVKD. The CDR3: CAISESRTGDTDTQYF. In DNA, the CDR3 is TGTGCCATCAGTGAGTCCCGGACAGGGGACACAGATACGCAGTATTTT.

The chain links TRBV6-6 to TRBJ2-1; possibly TRBD2 for D (5 bases). Germline V gives CDR1 MNHNY, CDR2 SVGAGI (reference sequence). Between the trimmed V and J ends, which lost 7 bases and 7 bases, there was a span of 14 bases. The CDR3 has 13 amino acids. As DNA, the CDR3 is TGTGCCAGCATACCGCCTAGCCGGAATGAGCAGTTCTTC. It encodes CASIPPSRNEQFF.

The V gene is TRBV10-3, the J gene TRBJ2-7; 7 nucleotides agree with TRBD2. The germline gives CDR1 ENHRY, CDR2 SYGVKD. V lost 5 bases to trimming and J lost 0 bases; unmatched junction nucleotides: 4. This CDR3 is built from 14 residues. CDR3 in DNA: TGTGCCATCAGTATAGGCGGGAGCTCCTACGAGCAGTACTTC. Protein sequence: CAISIGGSSYEQYF.

J is TRBJ1-6 and V is TRBV5-4; a weak D match, TRBD1 (6 bases). The CDR3 spans 15 residues. Germline lookup yields CDR1 SGHNT and CDR2 YYREEE (reference sequence). V was pared by 0 bases and J by 4 bases, with 8 bases between. The CDR3, as DNA: TGTGCCAGCAGCTTGGACCAGGGGTATAATTCACCCCTCCACTTT. It encodes CASSLDQGYNSPLHF.

V gene TRBV12-2 combines with J gene TRBJ2-2; the table's D call, TRBD2, was not checked against the DNA. TRBV12-2 is recorded as a pseudogene. CDR3 length: 18 amino acids. For the CDR3, the DNA is TGTGCAAGTCGCTTAGAACTACCACCCCGATTGTACACCGGGGAGCTGTTTTTT. This encodes CASRLELPPRLYTGELFF.

The CDR3 loop reads CASSQEAGSGNTIYF. CDR3 DNA: TGCGCCAGCAGCCAAGAGGCAGGGTCTGGAAACACCATATATTTT. The chain couples TRBV4-3 to TRBJ1-3, with D perhaps matching TRBD1 (5 bases). Trimming cost V 0 bases and J 1 base, with 7 bases left between them. CDR1 is LGHNA and CDR2 is YSLEER in the germline V gene. The CDR3 sequence is 15 residues long.

The sample holds one count of this clone. J is TRBJ1-4 and V is TRBV5-8, with a weak D call TRBD1 (6 bases). The CDR3 contains 16 residues. V was cut by 0 bases and J by 2 bases, with 11 bases left in between. Germline loops: CDR1 SGHTS, CDR2 YDEGEE. The CDR3 sequence: CASSLVGGGTNEKLFF. The CDR3 bases are TGTGCCAGCAGCTTGGTTGGGGGCGGCACTAATGAAAAACTGTTTTTT.

The rearrangement links TRBV5-1 to TRBJ1-5; D uncertain. This CDR3 is built from 13 residues. Between the trimmed V and J ends, which lost 4 bases and 5 bases, there was a span of 10 bases. In germline, CDR1 is SGHRS, CDR2 YFSETQ. CDR3 coding DNA: TGCGCCAGCAGCGGCGGGCGGGATCAGCCCCAGCATTTT. Its protein is CASSGGRDQPQHF.

The chain couples TRBV5-1 to TRBJ2-3, with a possible D match to TRBD1 (5 bases). V gave up 2 bases and J gave up 0 bases, with 10 bases separating them. The CDR3 covers 15 residues. Germline V gives CDR1 SGHRS, CDR2 YFSETQ. The CDR3 DNA reads as TGCGCCAGCAGCTTATGGGGCTCTAGCACAGATACGCAGTATTTT. Residues: CASSLWGSSTDTQYF.

The chain is built from TRBV15 and TRBJ2-1; TRBD1 might be the D (5 bases). The length of the CDR3 is 18 residues. V was pared by 0 bases and J by 5 bases, with 20 bases between. Germline CDR1 reads LNHNV; CDR2 reads YYDKDF (reference sequence). The CDR3 loop is CATSRDQIVSRADNEQFF. CDR3 bases: TGTGCCACCAGCAGAGATCAAATAGTGTCCAGGGCGGACAATGAGCAGTTCTTC. The whole variable domain, filled in from reference TRBV15 and TRBJ2-1, reads DAMVIQNPRYQVTQFGKPVTLSCSQTLNHNVMYWYQQKSSQAPKLLFHYYDKDFNNEADTPDNFQSRRPNTSFCFLDIRSPGLGDTAMYLCATSRDQIVSRADNEQFFGPGTRLTVL.

This clone was detected a few times. V gene TRBV2 combines with J gene TRBJ2-1, with 11 bases that match TRBD2. V dropped 8 bases and J dropped 6; count of bases not matched to a gene: 12. Germline V lookup: CDR1 SNHLY, CDR2 FYNNEI. This CDR3 is 16 amino acids long. The chain's CDR3 is CASPTPGLAESNEQFF. The CDR3 bases are TGTGCCAGCCCCACTCCGGGACTAGCGGAGTCCAATGAGCAGTTCTTC. The variable domain in full, completed from reference TRBV2 and TRBJ2-1, reads EPEVTQTPSHQVTQMGQEVILRCVPISNHLYFYWYRQILGQKVEFLVSFYNNEISEKSEIFDDQFSVERPDGSNFTLKIRSTKLEDSAMYFCASPTPGLAESNEQFFGPGTRLTVL.

The chain uses TRBV19 and TRBJ1-5; D might be TRBD1 (6 bases). V was clipped by 7 bases and J by 3 bases, with 16 bases between them. Germline lookup yields CDR1 LNHDA and CDR2 SQIVND (reference sequence). The CDR3 length is 15 residues. Here the CDR3 reads CASTLDRSFNQPQHF. CDR3 bases: TGTGCCAGTACTCTTGACAGGAGCTTCAATCAGCCCCAGCATTTT.

The V gene is TRBV4-2, the J gene TRBJ1-5, with D hard to call. CDR1 LGHNA and CDR2 YNFKEQ come from the germline V gene. The CDR3 totals 13 residues. Trimming pared 0 bases from V and 7 bases from J, leaving 7 bases between. The CDR3 sequence: CASSQDSSQPQHF. In DNA form, the CDR3 reads TGTGCCAGCAGCCAAGACAGTAGCCAGCCCCAGCATTTT.